Listed below are T cell receptor beta chains from one sample, sequenced in a study of cytomegalovirus exposure and HLA in healthy donors. Some clones are missing from TCRdb's copy, which holds only in-frame ones; the method was immunoSEQ multiplex PCR. The data show about 160,000 clones, more than 65% seen once. The material sequenced was PBMCs. The origin of the receptors is a woman aged 45 to 65 in good health and CMV-seronegative. The CDR3 runs from the conserved cysteine through the conserved F or W. Fields, in order: V gene, J gene, clone size, D gene, CDR3 DNA, CDR3 protein. The D gene is left open where the match is weak. Clone size is given for some rows only: seen once, a few or many times, or a class if the clone is expanded.

V gene: TRBV5-6
J gene: TRBJ2-7
clone size: .
D gene: TRBD1
CDR3 DNA: TGTGCCAGCAGCCGGTCCGGGACAGGTTACGAGCAGTACTTC
CDR3 protein: CASSRSGTGYEQYF

V gene: TRBV5-1
J gene: TRBJ2-7
clone size: .
D gene: .
CDR3 DNA: TGCGCCAGCAGCTTGAACCGGTACGAGCAGTACTTC
CDR3 protein: CASSLNRYEQYF

V gene: TRBV28
J gene: TRBJ2-1
clone size: .
D gene: .
CDR3 DNA: TGTGCCAGCAGGAGGGTGAGCTCCTACAATGAGCAGTTCTTC
CDR3 protein: CASRRVSSYNEQFF

V gene: TRBV6-4
J gene: TRBJ2-1
clone size: .
D gene: TRBD2
CDR3 DNA: TGTGCCAGCAGCAGACTAGCGGGGGACTACAATGAGCAGTTCTTC
CDR3 protein: CASSRLAGDYNEQFF

V gene: TRBV7-9
J gene: TRBJ2-1
clone size: .
D gene: TRBD2
CDR3 DNA: TGTGCCAGCAGCTTAGCCCCGGGACTAGGAGACAATGAGCAGTTCTTC
CDR3 protein: CASSLAPGLGDNEQFF

V gene: TRBV28
J gene: TRBJ2-7
clone size: .
D gene: TRBD1
CDR3 DNA: TGTGCCAGCAGTTTCTCGGACAGGGTCCACGAGCAGTACTTC
CDR3 protein: CASSFSDRVHEQYF

V gene: TRBV2
J gene: TRBJ1-1
clone size: few
D gene: .
CDR3 DNA: TGTGCCAGCAGTGCAGGGGATGGGACTGAAGCTTTCTTT
CDR3 protein: CASSAGDGTEAFF

V gene: TRBV6-5
J gene: TRBJ1-1
clone size: .
D gene: TRBD1
CDR3 DNA: TGTGCCAGCAGTTACTCGCGAGGGGGCTTGAACACTGAAGCTTTCTTT
CDR3 protein: CASSYSRGGLNTEAFF

V gene: TRBV28
J gene: TRBJ1-5
clone size: once
D gene: TRBD1
CDR3 DNA: TGTGCCAGCAGGTCCAGGGGGGATTGGGGGGAACCCCAGCATTTT
CDR3 protein: CASRSRGDWGEPQHF

V gene: TRBV5-4
J gene: TRBJ2-4
clone size: .
D gene: TRBD2
CDR3 DNA: TGTGCCAGCAGCTTGGCCTCGGGGGGTCAAAACATTCAGTACTTC
CDR3 protein: CASSLASGGQNIQYF

V gene: TRBV14
J gene: TRBJ1-1
clone size: .
D gene: TRBD1
CDR3 DNA: TGTGCCAGCAGCCAAGATTGGGGACAGGGGGTGAACACTGAAGCTTTCTTT
CDR3 protein: CASSQDWGQGVNTEAFF

V gene: TRBV15
J gene: TRBJ2-2
clone size: few
D gene: .
CDR3 DNA: TGTGCCACCAGCAGAGAGGATTTGGGCGGGTTTCAAGAGGCCGGGGAGCTGTTTTTT
CDR3 protein: CATSREDLGGFQEAGELFF

V gene: TRBV19
J gene: TRBJ1-5
clone size: .
D gene: TRBD1
CDR3 DNA: TGTGCCAGTAGTATACCGCCCGGGACAGGGATTAATCAGCCCCAGCATTTT
CDR3 protein: CASSIPPGTGINQPQHF

V gene: TRBV7-3
J gene: TRBJ2-2
clone size: .
D gene: TRBD2
CDR3 DNA: TGTGCCAGCAGCACGTACACGGGACTAGCGGGAGTACCGAACACCGGGGAGCTGTTTTTT
CDR3 protein: CASSTYTGLAGVPNTGELFF

V gene: TRBV28
J gene: TRBJ2-7
clone size: .
D gene: TRBD2
CDR3 DNA: TGTGCCAGCCGTGAACTAGCGGGAGTCGAGCAGTACTTC
CDR3 protein: CASRELAGVEQYF

V gene: TRBV28
J gene: TRBJ2-7
clone size: once
D gene: .
CDR3 DNA: TGTGCCAGCAGCTCCCAGGTCACCTACGAGCAGTACTTC
CDR3 protein: CASSSQVTYEQYF

V gene: TRBV5-1
J gene: TRBJ2-3
clone size: .
D gene: TRBD2
CDR3 DNA: TGCGCCAGCAGCGCGGGGGTGGGGGCAGATACGCAGTATTTT
CDR3 protein: CASSAGVGADTQYF

V gene: TRBV6-1
J gene: TRBJ2-7
clone size: few
D gene: .
CDR3 DNA: TGTGCCAGCAGTGAATCAAGGGGCGCGTACGAGCAGTACTTC
CDR3 protein: CASSESRGAYEQYF

V gene: TRBV5-4
J gene: TRBJ1-2
clone size: .
D gene: .
CDR3 DNA: TGTGCCAGCAGCTTAGCAGGGACCGGCGGGGCCACCCACTATGGCTACACCTTC
CDR3 protein: CASSLAGTGGATHYGYTF

V gene: TRBV5-1
J gene: TRBJ2-7
clone size: .
D gene: .
CDR3 DNA: TGCGCCAGCAGCTTGGGGGCGGGCTCCTACGAGCAGTACTTC
CDR3 protein: CASSLGAGSYEQYF

V gene: TRBV5-8
J gene: TRBJ2-3
clone size: once
D gene: TRBD2
CDR3 DNA: TGTGCCAGCAGCTTGGGCCAAGCGGGGTCAGATACGCAGTATTTT
CDR3 protein: CASSLGQAGSDTQYF

V gene: TRBV5-4
J gene: TRBJ2-3
clone size: .
D gene: .
CDR3 DNA: TGTGCCAGCAGCGTGGTTGGAGGGCGGACAGATACGCAGTATTTT
CDR3 protein: CASSVVGGRTDTQYF

V gene: TRBV2
J gene: TRBJ2-7
clone size: few
D gene: .
CDR3 DNA: TGTGCCAGCAGTGGCCGACACCCAATAACAGAAAACTACGAGCAGTACTTC
CDR3 protein: CASSGRHPITENYEQYF

V gene: TRBV20-1
J gene: TRBJ1-1
clone size: .
D gene: .
CDR3 DNA: TGCAGTGCTAGAGACAGGGTCACGGCTTTCTTT
CDR3 protein: CSARDRVTAFF

V gene: TRBV9
J gene: TRBJ2-5
clone size: .
D gene: TRBD1
CDR3 DNA: TGTGCCAGCAGCCTCGGAGGGACAGGGATGGGAGAGACCCAGTACTTC
CDR3 protein: CASSLGGTGMGETQYF

V gene: TRBV5-8
J gene: TRBJ1-2
clone size: few
D gene: .
CDR3 DNA: TGTGCCAGCAGCTTGTCCAGGGGCTACTATGGCTACACCTTC
CDR3 protein: CASSLSRGYYGYTF

V gene: TRBV4-1
J gene: TRBJ2-1
clone size: once
D gene: TRBD2
CDR3 DNA: TGCGCCAGCAGCCAGCTTAGCGGGGGGTGGAATGAGCAGTTCTTC
CDR3 protein: CASSQLSGGWNEQFF

V gene: TRBV5-6
J gene: TRBJ1-4
clone size: .
D gene: .
CDR3 DNA: TGTGCCAGCAGCTTGCGTGGCATAACCACAACTAATGAAAAACTGTTTTTT
CDR3 protein: CASSLRGITTTNEKLFF

V gene: TRBV5-1
J gene: TRBJ2-2
clone size: .
D gene: TRBD2
CDR3 DNA: TGCGCCAGCAGCGGGACTAGCGGGAACACCGGGGAGCTGTTTTTT
CDR3 protein: CASSGTSGNTGELFF

V gene: TRBV9
J gene: TRBJ1-3
clone size: .
D gene: .
CDR3 DNA: TGTGCCAGCAGCGTAGGGGGCGCAGGAAACACCATATATTTT
CDR3 protein: CASSVGGAGNTIYF

V gene: TRBV19
J gene: TRBJ1-5
clone size: .
D gene: TRBD1
CDR3 DNA: TGTGCCAGTCTTAGAGGGACAGGGGTCAATCAGCCCCAGCATTTT
CDR3 protein: CASLRGTGVNQPQHF

V gene: TRBV28
J gene: TRBJ2-5
clone size: few
D gene: .
CDR3 DNA: TGTGCCAGCAGTTTACTCGCAGGGGCGGGGGTCCAAGAGACCCAGTACTTC
CDR3 protein: CASSLLAGAGVQETQYF

V gene: TRBV9
J gene: TRBJ2-5
clone size: .
D gene: TRBD1
CDR3 DNA: TGTGCCAGCAGCGTCCGACAGGGGGCGGGAGAGACCCAGTACTTC
CDR3 protein: CASSVRQGAGETQYF

V gene: TRBV4-1
J gene: TRBJ2-5
clone size: .
D gene: TRBD1
CDR3 DNA: TGCGCCAGCAGCCAAGGGGACGACAGGGTAGAGCGGACCCAGTACTTC
CDR3 protein: CASSQGDDRVERTQYF

V gene: TRBV28
J gene: TRBJ1-5
clone size: .
D gene: .
CDR3 DNA: TGTGCCAGCAGTGTCGGAGGGGTCCAGCCCCAGCATTTT
CDR3 protein: CASSVGGVQPQHF

V gene: TRBV2
J gene: TRBJ1-1
clone size: .
D gene: .
CDR3 DNA: TGTGCCAGCAGCTTAGTCGTGACAGGTACAGAAGCTTTCTTT
CDR3 protein: CASSLVVTGTEAFF